By sample share, the clone carrying this T cell receptor (beta chain) is medium-sized. The antigen is not known. The junction differs from germline at one of its ends, possibly a read error. The CDR3 extends over 16 amino acids. Amplification of TRBV12-4/TRBJ1-2 clonotypes used adaptor-ligated barcode primers. TCRdb redid the calling of the multiplex PCR reads with MiXCR, one entry per CDR3 protein. The table records around 800 distinct CDR3 sequences, about an eighth of them present only once. Treg sorting used a CD4+CD25+CD127-/low gate. The study, taken as a whole, reports: The TCR gene usage of tumor memory CD4+ T cells clustered together with blood and lymph node memory CD4+ cells and with lymph node naive CD4+ cells. Naive CD4+ cells shared about 13% of tumor Treg sequences. Tumor-infiltrating Treg TCR alpha and beta sequences overlapped most with tumor naive CD4+ T cells, then blood naive.

V and J are TRBV12-3 or TRBV12-4 and TRBJ1-2; 10 nucleotides match TRBD1. This receptor was obtained from a female donor with breast cancer. The source material was Tregs sorted from blood. The CDR3 region is CASSLAGTGVNYGYTF. As DNA, the CDR3 is TGTGCCAGCAGTCTAGCTGGGACAGGGGTTAACTATGGCTACACCTTC.